Detailed here is one TCR beta chain. Some clones are missing from TCRdb's copy, which holds only in-frame ones; the method was immunoSEQ multiplex PCR. Of around 16,000 clones in the sample, roughly 67% were seen once. This specimen comes from a study of high-grade serous ovarian cancer treatment subgroups. Trimming cost V 5 bases and J 2 bases; bases outside gene matches: 10. This CDR3 comprises 16 residues. Germline CDR1 reads SGHVS; CDR2 reads FNYEAQ. The tumor samples were collected prior to definitive surgery or chemotherapy. This receptor was identified in a human donor with high-grade serous ovarian cancer. The J gene is TRBJ2-3, the V gene TRBV7-6; 7 bases are a match to TRBD1. Material for sequencing was tumor tissue. The chain's CDR3 is CASSHRQGRPTDTQYF. The CDR3 DNA follows: TGTGCCAGCAGCCATCGACAGGGACGCCCCACAGATACGCAGTATTTT.